This TCR beta chain was recorded in a study of shared clonotypes between healthy human individuals. Study-wide results and caveats: Rarefaction indicated that sorted-subset sequencing remained incomplete although depth was large.

Data came from immunoSEQ multiplex PCR; TCRdb stores just in-frame clones and leaves some out. The data contain about 680,000 clones, 60% to 80% of them seen just once; the ten biggest clones take up under 2%. There are 18 residues in the CDR3. CDR1 is PRHDT and CDR2 is FYEKMQ in the germline V gene (reference sequence). V was clipped by 3 bases and J by 8 bases, with 26 bases between them. Concerning this clone itself: Its cognate antigen is unknown.

The source material was memory CD4+ T cells sorted from blood. Described subset: CD45RA-negative fraction. V usage is TRBV13 and J usage is TRBJ2-1, with a tentative D call TRBD1 (5 bases). This clonotype originated in a woman under 40 in good health. Here the CDR3 reads CASSFLWPQKQGIDEQFF. The CDR3 coding sequence is TGTGCCAGCAGCTTCCTGTGGCCTCAAAAGCAGGGAATTGATGAGCAGTTCTTC.